Below are 32 T cell receptor beta chains sequenced from a single sample in a study of identical twins. TCRdb fed the 5' RACE reads into MiXCR, producing one record per CDR3 protein. Counted here are 450,000 to 650,000 distinct CDR3 sequences, around 15% occurring once; the ten biggest clones make up nearly 0.45%. In addition, the sample was reused for a study of yellow fever vaccine responses in identical twins.

Sequencing input: CD4+ T cells sorted from blood. All receptors come from a woman aged 18-29 years in good health.

This clonotype was seen many times. The rearrangement links TRBV10-3 to TRBJ2-5; 7 bases map to TRBD1. CDR1 is ENHRY, CDR2 SYGVKD, per germline. The V segment lost 6 bases and the J segment 6 bases; nucleotides outside the gene matches: 7. The CDR3 loop spans 13 amino acids. CDR3 sequence (DNA): TGTGCCATCAGGTCCAGACAGGGACAGACCCAGTACTTC. Translating gives CAIRSRQGQTQYF.

The chain joins TRBV7-9 to TRBJ1-1, with 7 bases identical to TRBD1. The trim removed 4 bases at V and 5 bases at J, leaving 7 bases unmatched. The CDR3 has 14 amino acids. In germline, CDR1 is SEHNR, CDR2 FQNEAQ (reference sequence). The CDR3 DNA reads as TGTGCCAGCAGCTCGCAGGGGGAGGGTACTGAAGCTTTCTTT. Encoded protein: CASSSQGEGTEAFF.

This clonotype was seen at least ten times. The rearrangement links TRBV12-3 or TRBV12-4 to TRBJ2-2; D gene unclear. This CDR3 spans 11 amino acids. V was pared by 3 bases and J by 4 bases, with 0 bases between. DNA of the CDR3: TGTGCCAGCAGTTTCACCGGGGAGCTGTTTTTT. Translated, it gives CASSFTGELFF.

The V gene is TRBV27, the J gene TRBJ2-5, with D uncertain. The V end lost 5 bases, the J end lost 5 bases, and 9 bases lay between the germline ends. In germline, CDR1 is MNHEY, CDR2 SMNVEV (reference sequence). This CDR3 spans 12 amino acids. CDR3 DNA: TGTGCCAGCAGTCGTATAGGGGAGACCCAGTACTTC. Translated: CASSRIGETQYF.

This clonotype was found a few times. The genes are TRBV29-1 and TRBJ2-7; D is unresolved. CDR3 length: 9 amino acids. The V gene lost 4 bases and the J gene lost 4 bases, with 2 bases spanning the gap. Germline lookup yields CDR1 SQVTM and CDR2 ANQGSEA. The CDR3 loop reads CSVGYEQYV. Here the CDR3 DNA reads TGCAGCGTTGGGTACGAGCAGTACGTC.

This clonotype was counted only a few times. The V and J genes are TRBV20-1 and TRBJ2-7, with a possible D match to TRBD1 (5 bases). Germline CDR1 is DFQATT and CDR2 is SNEGSKA (reference sequence). The germline V and J ends were trimmed by 5 bases and 0 bases, with 14 bases remaining between them. The CDR3 loop spans 14 amino acids. CDR3: CSASQTVSSYEQYV. The CDR3 DNA reads TGCAGTGCTTCACAGACAGTAAGCTCCTACGAGCAGTACGTC.

This clonotype was counted only a few times. The chain uses TRBV29-1 and TRBJ2-3, with 10 bases that match TRBD2. The V gene end was trimmed by 3 bases and the J gene end by 4 bases; junction bases not matched to a gene: 4. This CDR3 contains 14 residues. Looked up from germline, CDR1 is SQVTM and CDR2 is ANQGSEA. As DNA, the CDR3 is TGCAGCGTTGACCTAGCGGGAGCTGCAGATACGCAGTATTTT. Translation: CSVDLAGAADTQYF.

In this sample, this clonotype turned up a few times. V gene TRBV5-1 combines with J gene TRBJ2-2, with D perhaps being TRBD1 or TRBD2 (5 bases each). Germline CDR1 reads SGHRS; CDR2 reads YFSETQ. The CDR3 has 13 amino acids. V lost 3 bases and J 5 bases, leaving 8 bases between the germline ends. This chain's CDR3 is CASSWGRTGELFF. CDR3 DNA: TGCGCCAGCAGCTGGGGGAGAACCGGGGAGCTGTTTTTT.

A few counts support this clonotype. The chain links TRBV3-1 to TRBJ2-7; D is unclear. V lost 1 base and J 7 bases, leaving 5 bases between the germline ends. The germline V gene encodes CDR1 LGHDT and CDR2 YNNKEL (reference sequence). This CDR3 comprises 11 residues. In nucleotides, the CDR3 is TGTGCCAGCAGCCAAGTGGGTGAGCAGTACTTC. This translates into CASSQVGEQYF.

This chain connects TRBV4-1 to TRBJ2-7; 7 bases line up with TRBD2. Trimming cost V 1 base and J 3 bases; bases outside gene matches: 6. From germline, CDR1 is MGHRA and CDR2 YSYEKL. The CDR3 contains 15 residues. CDR3 residues: CASSQGLADIYEQYF. CDR3 DNA sequence: TGCGCCAGCAGCCAAGGACTAGCTGATATCTACGAGCAGTACTTC.

There are many counts of this clonotype. The chain has TRBV6-6 and TRBJ1-2; D is ambiguous. V was trimmed by 2 bases and J by 8 bases, leaving 12 bases between them. The CDR3 is 13 amino acids. Germline lookup yields CDR1 MNHNY and CDR2 SVGAGI (reference sequence). The CDR3 DNA sequence: TGTGCCAGCAGTTACGACGTCTCGACGGGCTACACCTTC. It is translated as CASSYDVSTGYTF.

This clonotype was counted at least ten times. The rearrangement joins TRBV5-6 to TRBJ2-5; D not certain. CDR1 is SGHDT, CDR2 YYEEEE, per germline. V was clipped by 2 bases and J by 2 bases, with 7 bases between them. The CDR3 consists of 13 residues. This chain's CDR3 is CASSLAPQETQYF. In nucleotides, the CDR3 is TGTGCCAGCAGCTTAGCGCCTCAAGAGACCCAGTACTTC.

For the CDR3, the DNA is TGTGCCAGCAGGCTCCCCTTTTCTAGCAATGAGCAGTTCTTC. Protein sequence: CASRLPFSSNEQFF. V usage is TRBV2 and J usage is TRBJ2-1, with D uncertain. CDR3 size: 14 residues. Germline CDR1 and CDR2: SNHLY and FYNNEI. The V end was cut by 6 bases, the J end by 6 bases, with 15 bases between.

The sample holds a few counts of this clonotype. The genes are TRBV7-9 and TRBJ1-4, with no clear D. Trimming left V 4 bases short and J 2 bases short, with 14 bases between. The CDR3 sequence is 16 residues long. Germline CDR1 and CDR2: SEHNR and FQNEAQ (reference sequence). CDR3 amino acids: CASSWTDMRTNEKLFF. In nucleotides, the CDR3 is TGTGCCAGCAGCTGGACTGACATGAGGACTAATGAAAAACTGTTTTTT.

The sample holds a few counts of this clonotype. J is TRBJ2-7 and V is TRBV20-1; 12 nucleotides line up with TRBD2. CDR3 length: 15 amino acids. From germline, CDR1 is DFQATT and CDR2 SNEGSKA (reference sequence). J lost 8 bases, V lost 6 bases, and 14 bases had no gene match. CDR3 coding DNA: TGCAGTGCCCCCTCACGGACTAGCGGGATGCTCAAGCAGTACTTC. It is translated as CSAPSRTSGMLKQYF.

This clonotype was seen just once. The chain recombines TRBV4-2 with TRBJ2-5, with 9 bases lining up with TRBD2. V was pared by 0 bases and J by 3 bases, with 2 bases of the junction left unmatched. Germline V gene sequence: CDR1 LGHNA, CDR2 YNFKEQ. The CDR3 has 15 residues. This CDR3 is CASSQEGGREETQYF. CDR3 sequence (DNA): TGTGCCAGCAGCCAAGAAGGCGGGAGGGAAGAGACCCAGTACTTC.

The V call is TRBV20-1, the J call TRBJ2-7, with D possibly being TRBD1 or TRBD2 (5 bases each). Per the germline V gene, CDR1 is DFQATT and CDR2 is SNEGSKA (reference sequence). V was shortened by 4 bases and J by 1 base, with 14 bases between the two germline ends. CDR3 length: 14 amino acids. This CDR3 reads CSAMEDTSSYEQYF. The DNA for the CDR3 is TGCAGTGCTATGGAGGACACATCTTCCTACGAGCAGTACTTC.

This clonotype was detected ten times or more. V gene TRBV7-2 combines with J gene TRBJ2-7; perhaps TRBD2 as D (6 bases). CDR3 length equals 16 residues. Germline CDR1 is SGHTA and CDR2 is FQGNSA. V was pared by 1 base and J by 7 bases, with 20 bases between. CDR3 sequence reads: CASSLGGAGTSREQYF. The CDR3 coding sequence is TGTGCCAGCAGCTTAGGAGGAGCGGGTACAAGTAGGGAGCAGTACTTC. Full variable domain (outside the CDR3, taken from reference TRBV7-2 and TRBJ2-7): GAGVSQSPSNKVTEKGKDVELRCDPISGHTALYWYRQSLGQGLEFLIYFQGNSAPDKSGLPSDRFSAERTGGSVSTLTIQRTQQEDSAVYLCASSLGGAGTSREQYFGPGTRLTVT.

This clonotype was recorded many times. This chain connects TRBV3-1 to TRBJ2-1, with 7 nucleotides matching TRBD2. The CDR3 is 17 residues long. The trim removed 1 base at V and 0 bases at J, leaving 6 bases unmatched. Germline V gives CDR1 LGHDT, CDR2 YNNKEL (reference sequence). The CDR3 spells CASSQVGGKSSYNEQFF. CDR3 nucleotides: TGTGCCAGCAGCCAAGTCGGGGGGAAGAGCTCCTACAATGAGCAGTTCTTC.

The rearrangement joins TRBV6-4 to TRBJ2-3; D unclear. There are 13 residues in the CDR3. CDR1 is MRHNA, CDR2 SNTAGT, per germline. Trimming cost V 5 bases and J 6 bases, with 12 bases left between them. CDR3 nucleotide sequence: TGTGCCAGCAGTTCTCCTTTTGGGGATACGCAGTATTTT. Its translation is CASSSPFGDTQYF.

In this sample, this clonotype turned up a few times. V gene TRBV4-1 combines with J gene TRBJ2-3; either TRBD1 or TRBD2 may supply D (5 bases each). The CDR3 is made up of 15 amino acids. Germline assignment: CDR1 MGHRA and CDR2 YSYEKL. V dropped 0 bases and J dropped 6 bases, with 13 bases sitting between them. CDR3 bases: TGCGCCAGCAGCCAAGATCGAGGGGTGCGGGATACGCAGTATTTT. Translated: CASSQDRGVRDTQYF.

The chain couples TRBV18 to TRBJ1-1; no definite D call. This CDR3 region has 13 residues. Germline CDR1 and CDR2: KGHSH and LQKENI. V lost 2 bases, J lost 10 bases, and 14 bases lay in between. The CDR3 is CASSPGPQFGAFF. In DNA form, the CDR3 reads TGTGCCAGCTCACCAGGACCGCAATTTGGAGCTTTCTTT.

The sample holds a few counts of this clonotype. This chain joins TRBV5-1 and TRBJ1-6; possibly TRBD1 for D (5 bases). Germline V CDR1 and CDR2: SGHRS, YFSETQ. The CDR3 consists of 17 residues. V shed 0 bases and J shed 2 bases, with 12 bases lying between them. The CDR3 protein is CASSLEGPGTYNSPLHF. The CDR3 bases are TGCGCCAGCAGCTTGGAGGGCCCAGGGACCTATAATTCACCCCTCCACTTT.

This chain uses TRBV14 with TRBJ2-1, with D perhaps assigned TRBD1 or TRBD2 (5 bases each). The CDR3 covers 13 residues. Trimming cost V 5 bases and J 10 bases, with 15 bases left between them. Germline loops: CDR1 SGHDN, CDR2 FVKESK. DNA of the CDR3: TGTGCCAGCAGCTTGGGACCCTCGGGGGAGCAGTTCTTC. Its translation: CASSLGPSGEQFF.

This chain joins TRBV7-9 and TRBJ2-5, with a possible D match to TRBD2 (5 bases). This CDR3 region has 17 residues. In germline, CDR1 is SEHNR, CDR2 FQNEAQ (reference sequence). V was pared by 3 bases and J by 2 bases, with 19 bases between. CDR3 region: CASSLREMTGPQETQYF. The DNA for the CDR3 is TGTGCCAGCAGCTTGAGGGAGATGACCGGACCTCAAGAGACCCAGTACTTC.

This chain connects TRBV3-1 to TRBJ2-5; 15 positions agree with TRBD2. The junction had 8 bases not matched to a gene; V was cut back by 1 base and J by 2 bases. The CDR3 has 19 residues. Germline V lookup: CDR1 LGHDT, CDR2 YNNKEL (reference sequence). CDR3 bases: TGTGCCAGCAGCCAAGTTGGAGGGACTAGCGGGGGGAAGCAAGAGACCCAGTACTTC. It codes for CASSQVGGTSGGKQETQYF.

The chain links TRBV14 to TRBJ2-3; D not certain. Germline V gene lookup returns CDR1 SGHDN and CDR2 FVKESK. This CDR3 contains 11 residues. V was pared by 2 bases and J by 13 bases, with 10 bases between. This chain's CDR3 is CASSQSSEEYF. The CDR3 DNA follows: TGTGCCAGCAGCCAATCCAGTGAGGAGTATTTT.

This clonotype was recorded at least ten times. The genes are TRBV12-3 or TRBV12-4 and TRBJ2-3; 7 bases fit TRBD2. Losses at the gene ends were 3 bases for V and 7 bases for J; bases not matched to a gene: 10. The CDR3 is 15 residues long. CDR3: CASSFWGRALNTQYF. CDR3 in DNA: TGTGCCAGCAGTTTCTGGGGGAGGGCCCTCAATACGCAGTATTTT.

The table lists this clonotype with many counts. The genes are TRBV7-2 and TRBJ2-7; D could derive from TRBD1 or TRBD2 (7 bases each). Looked up from germline, CDR1 is SGHTA and CDR2 is FQGNSA. The CDR3 totals 13 residues. Deletions cut 2 bases from V and 4 bases from J, with 9 bases between. CDR3 in amino acids: CASSLQGGYEQYV. CDR3 sequence (DNA): TGTGCCAGCAGCTTACAGGGGGGGTACGAGCAGTACGTC.

This clonotype has just a few counts. V gene TRBV5-1 combines with J gene TRBJ2-6, with 7 bases fitting TRBD1. V shed 7 bases, J shed 2 bases, and the junction held 15 bases outside the gene matches. Germline CDR1 reads SGHRS; CDR2 reads YFSETQ. This CDR3 has 18 amino acids. CDR3 sequence reads: CASHPGDRVLAGANVLTF. The CDR3 DNA follows: TGCGCCAGCCATCCTGGAGACAGGGTATTAGCTGGGGCCAACGTCCTGACTTTC.

This clonotype was found many times. This chain links TRBV6-1 with TRBJ1-1; 7 bases match TRBD1. The CDR3 extends over 12 amino acids. V trimming: 6 bases; J trimming: 8 bases; junction bases outside the gene matches: 6. Germline V lookup: CDR1 MNHNS, CDR2 SASEGT. As DNA, the CDR3 is TGTGCCAGCAGGTTCGGACAGGAGGAAGCTTTCTTT. It codes for CASRFGQEEAFF.

This chain links TRBV4-1 with TRBJ2-3; D is possibly TRBD1 (5 bases). Looked up from germline, CDR1 is MGHRA and CDR2 is YSYEKL. The CDR3 is 16 amino acids. Trimming took 4 bases from V and 2 from J, leaving 16 bases between them. The CDR3 is CASSPGSIPLTDTQYF. The CDR3 nucleotides are TGCGCCAGCAGCCCAGGGTCTATCCCGCTCACAGATACGCAGTATTTT.